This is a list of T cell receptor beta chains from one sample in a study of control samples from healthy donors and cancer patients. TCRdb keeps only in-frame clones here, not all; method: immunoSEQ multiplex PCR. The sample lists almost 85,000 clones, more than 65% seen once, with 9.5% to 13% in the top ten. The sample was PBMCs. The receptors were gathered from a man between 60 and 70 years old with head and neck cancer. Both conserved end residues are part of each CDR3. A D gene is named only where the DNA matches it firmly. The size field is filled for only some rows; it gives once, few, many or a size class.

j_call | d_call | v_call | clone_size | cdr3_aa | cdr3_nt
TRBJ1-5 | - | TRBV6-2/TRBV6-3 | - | CASSYLQVVNQPQHF | TGTGCCAGCAGTTACTTACAGGTCGTCAATCAGCCCCAGCATTTT
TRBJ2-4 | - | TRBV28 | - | CASSLEGDVAKNIQYF | TGTGCCAGCAGTTTAGAGGGAGATGTGGCCAAAAACATTCAGTACTTC
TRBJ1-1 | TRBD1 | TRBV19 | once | CASTEGAREAFF | TGTGCCAGTACAGAGGGGGCGAGGGAAGCTTTCTTT
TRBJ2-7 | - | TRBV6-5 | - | CASSYEGGTYEQYF | TGTGCCAGCAGTTACGAAGGCGGGACATACGAGCAGTACTTC
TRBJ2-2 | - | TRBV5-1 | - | CASSLVHGTTNTGELFF | TGCGCCAGCAGCTTGGTACATGGGACAACGAACACCGGGGAGCTGTTTTTT
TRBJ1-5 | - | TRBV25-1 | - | CASSEGQTSNQPQHF | TGTGCCAGCAGTGAAGGTCAGACTAGCAATCAGCCCCAGCATTTT
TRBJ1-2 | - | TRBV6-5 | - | CASSRNDPYGYTF | TGTGCCAGCAGCCGAAACGACCCCTATGGCTACACCTTC
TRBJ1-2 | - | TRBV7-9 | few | CASSLIGGGYTF | TGTGCCAGCAGCTTAATAGGGGGTGGCTACACCTTC
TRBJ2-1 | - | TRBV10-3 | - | CAISESLGRIEQFF | TGTGCCATCAGTGAGTCATTAGGGCGGATTGAGCAGTTCTTC
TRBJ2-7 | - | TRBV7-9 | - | CASSYEYRSYEQYF | TGTGCCAGCAGCTACGAGTACAGATCTTACGAGCAGTACTTC
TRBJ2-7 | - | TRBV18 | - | CASSPPGDYEQYF | TGTGCCAGCTCACCACCAGGGGACTACGAGCAGTACTTC
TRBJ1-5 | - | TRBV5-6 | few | CASSYWTRNQPQHF | TGTGCCAGCAGCTACTGGACCAGAAATCAGCCCCAGCATTTT
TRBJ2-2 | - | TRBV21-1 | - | CASTSGSRAGELFF | TGTGCCAGCACAAGCGGGAGTCGGGCCGGGGAGCTGTTTTTT
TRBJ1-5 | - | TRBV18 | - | CASSPSHSNQPQHF | TGTGCCAGCTCACCGTCCCATAGCAATCAGCCCCAGCATTTT
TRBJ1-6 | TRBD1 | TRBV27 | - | CASSSNFRTGSSYNSPLHF | TGTGCCAGCAGTTCTAATTTCCGGACAGGGAGCTCCTATAATTCACCCCTCCACTTT
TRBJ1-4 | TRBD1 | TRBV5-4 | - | CASSPGGPNEKLFF | TGTGCCAGCAGCCCAGGGGGTCCAAATGAAAAACTGTTTTTT
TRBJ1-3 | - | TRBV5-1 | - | CASSPGSGALSGNTIYF | TGCGCCAGCAGCCCGGGATCAGGTGCCCTCTCTGGAAACACCATATATTTT
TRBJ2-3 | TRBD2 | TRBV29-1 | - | CSALNWASGSWGADTQYF | TGCAGCGCCCTTAATTGGGCTAGCGGATCCTGGGGGGCAGATACGCAGTATTTT
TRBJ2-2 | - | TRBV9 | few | CASSTGFGNTGELFF | TGTGCCAGCAGCACTGGGTTTGGGAACACCGGGGAGCTGTTTTTT
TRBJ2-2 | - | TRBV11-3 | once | CASSHETGPTNTGELFF | TGTGCCAGCAGCCACGAGACAGGACCAACGAACACCGGGGAGCTGTTTTTT
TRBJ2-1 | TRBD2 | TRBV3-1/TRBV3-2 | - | CASSQDRGVSGRGYEQFF | TGTGCCAGCAGCCAAGATCGCGGGGTTAGCGGGAGAGGCTATGAGCAGTTCTTC
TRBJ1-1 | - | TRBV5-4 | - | CASSLVQGTEAFF | TGTGCCAGCAGCTTGGTACAGGGCACTGAAGCTTTCTTT
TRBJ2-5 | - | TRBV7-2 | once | CASSLGYLQETQYF | TGTGCCAGCAGCTTAGGCTACCTACAAGAGACCCAGTACTTC
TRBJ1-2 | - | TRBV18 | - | CASSPGGASIGYTF | TGTGCCAGCTCACCAGGGGGCGCGAGTATCGGCTACACCTTC
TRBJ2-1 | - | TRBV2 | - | CASMYNSPANEQFF | TGTGCCAGCATGTACAATTCCCCCGCCAATGAGCAGTTCTTC
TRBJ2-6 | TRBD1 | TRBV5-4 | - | CASSRQGSGANVLTF | TGTGCCAGCAGCCGACAGGGCAGTGGGGCCAACGTCCTGACTTTC
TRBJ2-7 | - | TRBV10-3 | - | CASGGQSYEQYF | TGTGCCAGCGGGGGACAGTCTTACGAGCAGTACTTC
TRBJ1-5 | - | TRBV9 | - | CASSVGPGGANQPQHF | TGTGCCAGCAGCGTAGGTCCGGGTGGGGCCAATCAGCCCCAGCATTTT
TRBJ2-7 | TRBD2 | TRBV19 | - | CASSIGSTSRYEQYF | TGTGCCAGTAGTATAGGGTCGACTAGCAGATACGAGCAGTACTTC
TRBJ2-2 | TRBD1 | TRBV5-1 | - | CASSLQGQGAGELFF | TGCGCCAGCAGCTTGCAGGGACAGGGTGCCGGGGAGCTGTTTTTT
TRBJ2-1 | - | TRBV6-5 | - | CASTRPGIVGEQFF | TGTGCCAGCACACGTCCGGGGATTGTCGGTGAGCAGTTCTTC
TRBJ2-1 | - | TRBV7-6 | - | CASSLDSPRQGGNEQFF | TGTGCCAGCAGCCTAGACAGTCCCCGCCAAGGAGGCAATGAGCAGTTCTTC
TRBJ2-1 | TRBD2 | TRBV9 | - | CASSVEVSGRLSYNEQFF | TGTGCCAGCAGCGTAGAGGTTAGCGGGAGGTTATCCTACAATGAGCAGTTCTTC
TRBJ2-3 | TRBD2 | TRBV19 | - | CASSIRLAGAVDTQYF | TGTGCCAGTAGTATCCGCCTAGCGGGAGCGGTAGATACGCAGTATTTT
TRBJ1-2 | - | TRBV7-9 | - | CASSTEVRDYGYTF | TGTGCCAGCAGCACGGAAGTGCGGGACTATGGCTACACCTTC
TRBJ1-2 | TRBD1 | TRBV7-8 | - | CASSLDVTGWEDYGYTF | TGTGCCAGCAGCTTAGACGTGACAGGGTGGGAAGACTATGGCTACACCTTC
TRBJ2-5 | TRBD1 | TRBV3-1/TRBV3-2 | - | CASSRGQGAPETQYF | TGTGCCAGCAGCAGGGGACAGGGGGCCCCAGAGACCCAGTACTTC
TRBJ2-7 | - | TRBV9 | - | CASSVGGTVPYEQYF | TGTGCCAGCAGCGTAGGAGGGACCGTGCCCTACGAGCAGTACTTC
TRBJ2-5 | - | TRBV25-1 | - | CASSEYGRGPQETQYF | TGTGCCAGCAGTGAATACGGGCGGGGCCCCCAAGAGACCCAGTACTTC
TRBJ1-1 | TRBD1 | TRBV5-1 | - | CASSRAGTGGTEAFF | TGCGCCAGCAGCCGCGCCGGGACAGGGGGCACTGAAGCTTTCTTT
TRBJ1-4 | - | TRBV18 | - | CASSPRQDRTNEKLFF | TGTGCCAGCTCACCACGACAGGACAGAACAAATGAAAAACTGTTTTTT
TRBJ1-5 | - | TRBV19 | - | CASSRPNHHNQPQHF | TGTGCCAGTAGTAGGCCCAATCATCACAATCAGCCCCAGCATTTT
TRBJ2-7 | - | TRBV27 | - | CASSELDGYDEQYF | TGTGCCAGCAGTGAACTAGACGGTTATGACGAGCAGTACTTC
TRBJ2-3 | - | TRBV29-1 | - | CSVQEGQLTDTQYF | TGCAGCGTCCAGGAGGGACAACTCACAGATACGCAGTATTTT
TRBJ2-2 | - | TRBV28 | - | CATRRGGYTGELFF | TGTGCCACGCGGAGAGGGGGTTACACCGGGGAGCTGTTTTTT
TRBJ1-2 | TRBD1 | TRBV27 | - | CASSSPGQDNYGYTF | TGTGCCAGCAGTTCCCCGGGACAGGATAACTATGGCTACACCTTC
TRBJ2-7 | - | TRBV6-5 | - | CASSYSRAASYEQYF | TGTGCCAGCAGTTACTCACGGGCCGCCTCCTACGAGCAGTACTTC
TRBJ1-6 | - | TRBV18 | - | CATTTGIGSPLHF | TGTGCCACAACTACCGGGATCGGTTCACCCCTCCACTTT
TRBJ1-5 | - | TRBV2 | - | CASQFFNNQPQHF | TGTGCCTCACAGTTTTTTAACAATCAGCCCCAGCATTTT
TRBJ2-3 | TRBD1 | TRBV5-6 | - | CASSPRTGRTSARKYF | TGTGCCAGCAGCCCGAGGACAGGGAGGACTTCTGCCAGAAAGTATTTT